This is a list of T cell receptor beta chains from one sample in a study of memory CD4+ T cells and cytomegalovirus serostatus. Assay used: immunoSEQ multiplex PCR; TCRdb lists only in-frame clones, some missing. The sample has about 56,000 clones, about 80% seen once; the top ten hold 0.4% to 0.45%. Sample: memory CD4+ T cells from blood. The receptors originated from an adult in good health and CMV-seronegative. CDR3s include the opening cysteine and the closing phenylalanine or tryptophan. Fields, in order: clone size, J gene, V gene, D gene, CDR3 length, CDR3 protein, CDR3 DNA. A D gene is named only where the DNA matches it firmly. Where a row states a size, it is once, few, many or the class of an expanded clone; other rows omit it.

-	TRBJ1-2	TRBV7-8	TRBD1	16	CASSSHRDSLSYGYTF	TGTGCCAGCAGCAGCCACCGGGACAGCCTCTCCTATGGCTACACCTTC
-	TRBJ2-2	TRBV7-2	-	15	CASSLGGSNTGELFF	TGTGCCAGCAGCTTAGGAGGTTCCAACACCGGGGAGCTGTTTTTT
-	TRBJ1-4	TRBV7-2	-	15	CASSLVASTNEKLFF	TGTGCCAGCAGCTTAGTGGCGTCAACTAATGAAAAACTGTTTTTT
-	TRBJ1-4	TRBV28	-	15	CASSFQLGGNEKLFF	TGTGCCAGCAGTTTCCAGTTAGGGGGTAATGAAAAACTGTTTTTT
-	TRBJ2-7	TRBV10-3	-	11	CAISVKDEQYF	TGTGCCATCAGTGTAAAGGACGAGCAGTACTTC
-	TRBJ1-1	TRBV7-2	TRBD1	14	CASSLTGPNTEAFF	TGTGCCAGCAGCTTGACAGGGCCAAACACTGAAGCTTTCTTT
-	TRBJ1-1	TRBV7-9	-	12	CASSLEGWEAFF	TGTGCCAGCAGCTTAGAGGGGTGGGAAGCTTTCTTT
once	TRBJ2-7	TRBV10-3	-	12	CATQGSTYEQYF	TGTGCCACACAGGGTAGCACCTACGAGCAGTACTTC
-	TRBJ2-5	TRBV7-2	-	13	CASSGSSPPTQYF	TGTGCCAGCAGCGGATCGAGCCCCCCGACCCAGTACTTC
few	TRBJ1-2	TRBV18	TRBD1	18	CASSRAGTGELGNYGYTF	TGTGCCAGCTCACGCGCCGGGACAGGGGAATTAGGGAACTATGGCTACACCTTC
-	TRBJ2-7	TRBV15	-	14	CATSRDYSSHEQYF	TGTGCCACCAGCAGAGACTACTCCTCCCACGAGCAGTACTTC
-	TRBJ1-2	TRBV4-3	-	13	CASSPSAYYGYTF	TGCGCCAGCAGCCCCTCAGCGTACTATGGCTACACCTTC
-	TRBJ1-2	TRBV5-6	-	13	CASSPRSGYGYTF	TGTGCCAGCAGCCCGCGATCGGGCTATGGCTACACCTTC
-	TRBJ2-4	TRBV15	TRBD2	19	CATSRARGGEGLAKNIQYF	TGTGCCACCAGCAGAGCACGTGGGGGGGAGGGACTAGCCAAAAACATTCAGTACTTC
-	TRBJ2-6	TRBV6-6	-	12	CASSFGANVLTF	TGTGCCAGCTCTTTTGGGGCCAACGTCCTGACTTTC
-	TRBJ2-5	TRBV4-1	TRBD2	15	CASSQRAGVQETQYF	TGCGCCAGCAGCCAAAGGGCGGGGGTCCAAGAGACCCAGTACTTC
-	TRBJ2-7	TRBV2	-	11	CASTQQYEQYF	TGTGCCAGCACCCAACAATACGAGCAGTACTTC
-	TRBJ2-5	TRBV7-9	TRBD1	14	CASSSDRYQETQYF	TGTGCCAGCAGCTCGGACAGGTACCAAGAGACCCAGTACTTC
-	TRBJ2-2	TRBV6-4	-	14	CASSDSPGLGELFF	TGTGCCAGCAGTGACTCCCCCGGGCTCGGGGAGCTGTTTTTT
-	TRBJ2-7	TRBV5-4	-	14	CASSSYSDSAEKYF	TGTGCCAGCAGCTCTTATTCGGACTCTGCTGAGAAGTACTTC
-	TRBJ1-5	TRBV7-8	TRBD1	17	CASSLGDRGGRNQPQHF	TGTGCCAGCAGCTTAGGAGACAGGGGTGGTCGCAATCAGCCCCAGCATTTT
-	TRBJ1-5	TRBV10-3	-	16	CAISESRGLSNQPQHF	TGTGCCATCAGTGAGTCCCGGGGGCTAAGCAATCAGCCCCAGCATTTT
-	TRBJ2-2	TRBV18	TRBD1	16	CASSPPTGALTGELFF	TGTGCCAGCTCACCCCCGACAGGGGCGCTAACCGGGGAGCTGTTTTTT
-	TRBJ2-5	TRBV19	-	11	CASSRGETQYF	TGTGCCAGTAGTAGGGGGGAGACCCAGTACTTC
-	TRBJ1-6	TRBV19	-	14	CASSIVGYNSPLHF	TGTGCCAGTAGTATAGTCGGCTATAATTCACCCCTCCACTTT
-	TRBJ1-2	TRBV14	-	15	CASSPKISPAYGYTF	TGTGCCAGCAGCCCCAAGATTAGTCCCGCCTATGGCTACACCTTC
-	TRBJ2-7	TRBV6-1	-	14	CASNLGRHEREQYF	TGTGCCAGCAACCTCGGAAGACATGAGCGGGAGCAGTACTTC
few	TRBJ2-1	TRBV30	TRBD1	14	CAWSVRGLYNEQFF	TGTGCCTGGAGTGTTAGGGGGCTCTACAATGAGCAGTTCTTC
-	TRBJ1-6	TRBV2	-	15	CASSEVREYNSPLHF	TGTGCCAGCAGTGAAGTCAGGGAATATAATTCACCCCTCCACTTT
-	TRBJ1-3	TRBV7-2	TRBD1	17	CASSGGLGGWSGNTIYF	TGTGCCAGCAGTGGTGGGTTAGGGGGCTGGTCTGGAAACACCATATATTTT
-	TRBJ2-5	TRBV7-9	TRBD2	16	CASSRALAGGRETQYF	TGTGCCAGCAGCCGCGCACTAGCGGGGGGGAGAGAGACCCAGTACTTC
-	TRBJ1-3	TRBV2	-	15	CASSVTVTAGNTIYF	TGTGCCAGCAGTGTCACAGTGACAGCGGGAAACACCATATATTTT
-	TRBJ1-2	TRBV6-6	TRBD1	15	CASSHGTVFNYGYTF	TGTGCCAGCAGTCACGGGACAGTCTTTAACTATGGCTACACCTTC
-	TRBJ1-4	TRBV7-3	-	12	CASSLSVEKLFF	TGTGCCAGCAGCTTATCGGTTGAAAAACTGTTTTTT
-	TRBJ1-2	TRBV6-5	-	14	CASSYTLDGRGYTF	TGTGCCAGCAGTTACACATTGGACGGGAGAGGCTACACCTTC
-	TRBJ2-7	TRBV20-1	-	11	CSAPFTYEQYF	TGCAGTGCACCCTTTACCTACGAGCAGTACTTC
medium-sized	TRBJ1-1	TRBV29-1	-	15	CSVDRAGTLNTEAFF	TGCAGCGTTGATCGCGCCGGGACTTTGAACACTGAAGCTTTCTTT
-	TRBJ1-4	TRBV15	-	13	CATSRAADPKLFF	TGTGCCACCAGCAGAGCAGCCGATCCAAAACTGTTTTTT
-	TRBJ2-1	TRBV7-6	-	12	CASALARDEQFF	TGTGCCAGCGCCCTAGCGCGGGATGAGCAGTTCTTC
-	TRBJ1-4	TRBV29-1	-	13	CSVQTGPGGKLFF	TGCAGCGTCCAAACTGGACCGGGTGGGAAACTGTTTTTT
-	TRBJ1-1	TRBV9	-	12	CASSAQGDEAFF	TGTGCCAGCAGCGCGCAGGGAGATGAAGCTTTCTTT
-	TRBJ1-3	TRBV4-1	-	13	CASSHNSGNTIYF	TGCGCCAGCAGCCACAACTCTGGAAACACCATATATTTT
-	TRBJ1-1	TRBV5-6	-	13	CASSTGHLSEAFF	TGTGCCAGCAGCACTGGACACCTCTCTGAAGCTTTCTTT
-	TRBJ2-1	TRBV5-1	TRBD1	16	CASTLSGTGGRDEQFF	TGCGCCAGCACACTATCCGGGACAGGGGGCAGGGATGAGCAGTTCTTC
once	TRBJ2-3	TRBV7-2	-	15	CASSFGGLSTDTQYF	TGTGCCAGCAGCTTCGGGGGGCTGAGCACAGATACGCAGTATTTT
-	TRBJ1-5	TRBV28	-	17	CASKKSGNVRANQPQHF	TGTGCCAGCAAAAAATCGGGGAATGTTAGGGCCAATCAGCCCCAGCATTTT
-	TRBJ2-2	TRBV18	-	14	CASSPSRDPGELFF	TGTGCCAGCTCACCATCCCGGGATCCCGGGGAGCTGTTTTTT